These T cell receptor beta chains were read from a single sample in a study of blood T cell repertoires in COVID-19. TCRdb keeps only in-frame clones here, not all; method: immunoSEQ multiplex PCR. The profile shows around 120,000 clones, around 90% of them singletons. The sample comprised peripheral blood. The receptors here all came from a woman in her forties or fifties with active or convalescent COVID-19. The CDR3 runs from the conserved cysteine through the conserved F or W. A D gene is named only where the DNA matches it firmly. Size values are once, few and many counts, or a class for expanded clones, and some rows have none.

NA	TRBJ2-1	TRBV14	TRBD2	CASSQDSLAGVHEQFF	TGTGCCAGCAGCCAAGATAGCCTAGCGGGAGTGCATGAGCAGTTCTTC
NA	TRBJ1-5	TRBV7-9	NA	CASSLADQPQHF	TGTGCCAGCAGCTTAGCCGATCAGCCCCAGCATTTT
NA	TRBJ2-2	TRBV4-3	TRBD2	CASSWTSGSIGELFF	TGCGCCAGCAGCTGGACTAGCGGGAGTATCGGGGAGCTGTTTTTT
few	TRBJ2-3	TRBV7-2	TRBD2	CASSLKRLAGGGEADTQYF	TGTGCCAGCAGCCTAAAACGACTAGCGGGAGGCGGGGAGGCAGATACGCAGTATTTT
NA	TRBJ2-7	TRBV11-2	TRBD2	CASSPTSGQIGRYEQYF	TGTGCCAGCAGCCCTACTAGCGGGCAAATCGGGAGGTACGAGCAGTACTTC
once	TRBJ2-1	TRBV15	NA	CATSRAGFSYNEQFF	TGTGCCACCAGCAGAGCCGGGTTCTCCTACAATGAGCAGTTCTTC
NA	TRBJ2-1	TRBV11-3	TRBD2	CASSRTSGFDNEQFF	TGTGCCAGCAGCCGGACTAGCGGGTTCGACAATGAGCAGTTCTTC
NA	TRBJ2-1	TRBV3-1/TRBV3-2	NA	CASSQLAEQFF	TGTGCCAGCAGCCAGTTGGCTGAGCAGTTCTTC
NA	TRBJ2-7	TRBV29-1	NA	CSVDGTSGYEQYF	TGCAGCGTTGACGGCACATCAGGTTACGAGCAGTACTTC
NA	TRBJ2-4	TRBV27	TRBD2	CASSLKGRDWYF	TGTGCCAGCAGTTTAAAGGGGAGGGATTGGTACTTC
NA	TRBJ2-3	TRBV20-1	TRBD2	CSASLWTSGSQWPLDTQYF	TGCAGTGCTAGTTTATGGACTAGCGGGAGTCAATGGCCCTTAGATACGCAGTATTTT
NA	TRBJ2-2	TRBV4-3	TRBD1	CASSQAATGTAGETGELFF	TGCGCCAGCAGCCAAGCCGCCACCGGGACAGCTGGGGAGACCGGGGAGCTGTTTTTT
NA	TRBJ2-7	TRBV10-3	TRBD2	CAISEVTSGNYEQYF	TGTGCCATCAGTGAGGTCACTAGCGGGAACTACGAGCAGTACTTC
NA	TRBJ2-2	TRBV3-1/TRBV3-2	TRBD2	CASSQPNYSGRSTGELFF	TGTGCCAGCAGCCAACCCAACTATAGCGGGAGGTCCACCGGGGAGCTGTTTTTT
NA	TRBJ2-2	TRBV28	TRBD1	CASSGDRKANTGELFF	TGTGCCAGCAGTGGGGACAGAAAAGCGAACACCGGGGAGCTGTTTTTT
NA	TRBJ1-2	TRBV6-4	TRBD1	CASSVPWDRGRDGYTF	TGTGCCAGCAGTGTCCCCTGGGACAGGGGGCGAGATGGCTACACCTTC
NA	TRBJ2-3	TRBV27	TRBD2	CASSHSGTSGSDTQYF	TGTGCCAGCAGTCATTCCGGGACTAGCGGTTCGGATACGCAGTATTTT
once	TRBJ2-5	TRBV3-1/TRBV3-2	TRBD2	CASSHSEREGLGETQYF	TGTGCCAGCAGCCATTCGGAGCGGGAGGGCCTGGGAGAGACCCAGTACTTC
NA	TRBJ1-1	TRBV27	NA	CASSFQGGSTEAFF	TGTGCCAGCAGTTTCCAGGGAGGAAGCACTGAAGCTTTCTTT
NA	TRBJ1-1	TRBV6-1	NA	CASSVAGVMNTEAFF	TGTGCCAGCAGTGTAGCCGGGGTAATGAACACTGAAGCTTTCTTT
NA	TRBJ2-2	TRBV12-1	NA	CASSFCSGRGTGELFF	TGTGCCAGCAGCTTTTGTAGCGGGAGAGGCACCGGGGAGCTGTTTTTT
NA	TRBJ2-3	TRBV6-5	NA	CASDRGYTQYF	TGTGCCAGCGATAGGGGATATACGCAGTATTTT
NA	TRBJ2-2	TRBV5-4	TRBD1	CASSLGEQGARTGELFF	TGTGCCAGCAGCTTGGGGGAACAGGGGGCGCGCACCGGGGAGCTGTTTTTT
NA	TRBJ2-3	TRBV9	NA	CASSVGPQGIDTQYF	TGTGCCAGCAGCGTAGGGCCACAGGGTATCGATACGCAGTATTTT
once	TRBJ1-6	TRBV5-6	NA	CASSYGSSYNSPLHF	TGTGCCAGCAGCTACGGGAGCTCCTATAATTCACCCCTCCACTTT
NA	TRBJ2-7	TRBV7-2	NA	CASTPGRHYEQYF	TGTGCCAGCACCCCGGGAAGACATTACGAGCAGTACTTC
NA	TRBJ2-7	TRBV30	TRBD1	CAWNGQGIGEQYF	TGTGCCTGGAATGGACAGGGTATAGGCGAGCAGTACTTC
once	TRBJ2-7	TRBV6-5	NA	CASMRGGGDSYEQYF	TGTGCCAGCATGAGAGGTGGGGGCGACTCCTACGAGCAGTACTTC
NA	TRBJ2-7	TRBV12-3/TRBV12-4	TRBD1	CASSYRGSYEQYF	TGTGCCAGCAGTTACAGGGGATCCTACGAGCAGTACTTC
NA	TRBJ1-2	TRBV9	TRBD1	CASSEQGMSNYGYTF	TGTGCCAGCAGCGAACAGGGGATGTCTAACTATGGCTACACCTTC
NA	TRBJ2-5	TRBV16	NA	CASSQGGSGETQYF	TGTGCCAGCAGCCAAGGAGGGAGCGGAGAGACCCAGTACTTC
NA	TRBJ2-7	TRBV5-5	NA	CASSWGRRGSYEQYF	TGTGCCAGCAGCTGGGGACGGAGGGGTTCCTACGAGCAGTACTTC
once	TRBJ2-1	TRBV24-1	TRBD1	CATRQGANNEQFF	TGTGCCACCAGACAGGGGGCTAACAATGAGCAGTTCTTC
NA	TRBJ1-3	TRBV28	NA	CASSSSSGDDTIYF	TGTGCCAGCAGTTCCTCGAGCGGGGACGACACCATATATTTT
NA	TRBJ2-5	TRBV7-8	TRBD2	CASSFFSLDVVREGHSETQYF	TGTGCCAGCAGCTTTTTCAGCCTCGACGTAGTGCGGGAGGGCCATTCGGAGACCCAGTACTTC
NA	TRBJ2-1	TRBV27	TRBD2	CASSLGLAGAGEQFF	TGTGCCAGCAGTTTGGGACTAGCGGGAGCTGGGGAGCAGTTCTTC
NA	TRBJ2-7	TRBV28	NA	CASSQQGHSYEQYF	TGTGCCAGCAGCCAACAGGGTCACTCCTACGAGCAGTACTTC
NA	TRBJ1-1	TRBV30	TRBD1	CAWSNLPGQGDAGGTEAFF	TGTGCCTGGAGTAACCTCCCGGGACAGGGGGACGCCGGGGGAACTGAAGCTTTCTTT
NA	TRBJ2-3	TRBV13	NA	CASSLGLRMQDTQYF	TGTGCCAGCAGCTTAGGCCTAAGAATGCAAGATACGCAGTATTTT
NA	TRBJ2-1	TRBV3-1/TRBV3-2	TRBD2	CASSPLAGGTNNEQFF	TGTGCCAGCAGCCCCTTAGCGGGAGGGACAAACAATGAGCAGTTCTTC
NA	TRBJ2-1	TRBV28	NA	CATSGYNEQFF	TGTGCCACAAGCGGTTACAATGAGCAGTTCTTC
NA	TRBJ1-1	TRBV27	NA	CASSSDGLAYTEAFF	TGTGCCAGCAGTTCCGACGGACTGGCTTACACTGAAGCTTTCTTT
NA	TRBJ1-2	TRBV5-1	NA	CASSLRDSYSDGYTF	TGCGCCAGCAGCTTAAGGGACTCCTACTCGGATGGCTACACCTTC
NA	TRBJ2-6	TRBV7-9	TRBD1	CASSLSGTGGTGANVLTF	TGTGCCAGCAGCTTATCTGGGACAGGGGGGACTGGGGCCAACGTCCTGACTTTC
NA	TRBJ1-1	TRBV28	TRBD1	CASSFQMGQGAVYAPANTEAFF	TGTGCCAGCAGTTTCCAAATGGGACAGGGGGCGGTATATGCTCCGGCGAACACTGAAGCTTTCTTT
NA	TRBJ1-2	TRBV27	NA	CASSSLGSAGLGGYTF	TGTGCCAGCAGTTCCCTAGGGTCGGCAGGGCTGGGGGGCTACACCTTC
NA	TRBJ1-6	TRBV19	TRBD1	CASSLGQGHSPLHF	TGTGCCAGTAGTCTGGGACAGGGTCACTCACCCCTCCACTTT
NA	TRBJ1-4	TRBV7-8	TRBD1	CASSLPGQGWEKLFF	TGTGCCAGCAGCTTACCGGGACAGGGGTGGGAAAAACTGTTTTTT
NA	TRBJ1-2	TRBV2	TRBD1	CASPGTGDHYYGYTF	TGTGCCAGCCCCGGGACAGGGGATCACTACTATGGCTACACCTTC
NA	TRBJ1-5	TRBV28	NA	CASSLYRVNQPQHF	TGTGCCAGCAGTTTATACAGGGTCAATCAGCCCCAGCATTTT
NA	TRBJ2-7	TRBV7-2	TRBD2	CASSLGLAGTIYEQYF	TGTGCCAGCAGCCTAGGACTAGCGGGTACCATCTACGAGCAGTACTTC
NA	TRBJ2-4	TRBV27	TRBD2	CATQGLAGTEAKNIQYF	TGTGCCACCCAAGGACTAGCGGGAACCGAAGCCAAAAACATTCAGTACTTC
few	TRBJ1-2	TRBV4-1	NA	CASSQDRGYGYTF	TGCGCCAGCAGCCAAGATAGAGGCTATGGCTACACCTTC
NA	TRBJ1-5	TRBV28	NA	CASSLSGAQPQHF	TGTGCCAGCAGTTTATCAGGGGCCCAGCCCCAGCATTTT
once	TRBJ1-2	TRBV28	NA	CASSTPFGQLQHGYTF	TGTGCCAGCAGTACCCCGTTCGGACAGCTTCAGCATGGCTACACCTTC
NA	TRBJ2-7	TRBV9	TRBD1	CASSVGDRGWDEQYF	TGTGCCAGCAGCGTAGGGGACAGGGGGTGGGACGAGCAGTACTTC